This T cell receptor (beta chain) appears in the sequencing data of a study of CD8 T cells in Susac syndrome. Regarding the study as a whole: The study conceded that its TCR sequencing and HLA analysis involved relatively few individuals.

This CDR3 is built from 13 residues. Trimming stripped 0 bases from V and 6 bases from J, with 10 bases between. Per germline, CDR1 SGDLS and CDR2 YYNGEE. RNA totalling roughly 0.45 to 1 ug underwent reverse transcription with random hexamers. An immunoSEQ multiplex PCR amplified TCR beta CDR3 over 54 Vbeta and 13 Jbeta. TCRdb recomputed calls from the immunoSEQ multiplex PCR reads with MiXCR, one row per CDR3 protein. The sample lists about 280,000 distinct CDR3 sequences; more than 75% were seen once. A word on this clonotype: The antigen remains undetermined.

TCR beta from blood CD8+ and CD4+ T cells was sequenced. The multiple sclerosis controls were treatment-naive patients with relapsing-remitting disease that was stable or active. Sequencing was carried out using CD8+ T cells from PBMCs. The chain has TRBV9 and TRBJ2-7; a possible D gene is TRBD2 (6 bases). The TCR originated in a human donor with multiple sclerosis. The CDR3 is CASSVGGIGEQYF. Written as DNA, the CDR3 is TGTGCCAGCAGCGTAGGCGGGATCGGCGAGCAGTACTTC.